This is a list of T cell receptor beta chains from one sample in a study of cytomegalovirus exposure and HLA in healthy donors. The data were produced by immunoSEQ multiplex PCR, yet TCRdb's version contains in-frame clones alone and is incomplete. This sample has about 89,000 clones, with about 83% found just once. The sequenced material came from PBMCs. All receptors derive from a female donor in good health and CMV-seropositive. Each CDR3 is given with its conserved first and last residue. Fields, in order: V gene, CDR3 length, D gene, J gene, clone size, CDR3 protein, CDR3 DNA. A D gene is named only where the DNA matches it firmly. The listing skips clone size in some rows; elsewhere it reads once, few, many or a size class.

>TRBV6-5|15|.|TRBJ2-4|.
CASSYSGLPQGIQYF
TGTGCCAGCAGTTACTCCGGACTGCCCCAAGGGATTCAGTACTTC
>TRBV19|14|.|TRBJ1-3|.
CAVHPPGSGNTIYF
TGTGCCGTCCACCCTCCAGGGTCTGGAAACACCATATATTTT
>TRBV6-5|13|TRBD1|TRBJ1-2|.
CASSAGTGYGYTF
TGTGCCAGCTCGGCCGGGACAGGCTATGGCTACACCTTC
>TRBV7-9|14|.|TRBJ1-4|.
CASSLGAREEELFF
TGTGCCAGCAGCTTAGGAGCTCGCGAAGAGGAACTGTTTTTT
>TRBV30|15|.|TRBJ1-4|.
CAWSVLGQGNEKLFF
TGTGCCTGGAGTGTACTTGGGCAGGGGAACGAAAAACTGTTTTTT
>TRBV11-2|13|.|TRBJ2-7|.
CASSLAGSYEQYF
TGTGCCAGCAGCTTAGCAGGATCCTACGAGCAGTACTTC
>TRBV4-1|19|TRBD1|TRBJ1-6|.
CASSQGGGRGRTGNSPLHF
TGCGCCAGCAGCCAAGGGGGGGGCAGGGGGCGGACTGGGAATTCACCCCTCCACTTT
>TRBV5-6|17|TRBD2|TRBJ2-7|.
CASSSVQASGGAHEQYF
TGTGCCAGCAGCTCAGTTCAAGCCAGCGGGGGGGCCCACGAGCAGTACTTC
>TRBV2|12|.|TRBJ2-7|once
CASNEGTYEQYF
TGTGCCAGCAACGAGGGTACCTACGAGCAGTACTTC
>TRBV9|15|TRBD2|TRBJ2-1|.
CASSFRLAGRNEQFF
TGTGCCAGCAGCTTCCGACTAGCGGGGAGGAATGAGCAGTTCTTC
>TRBV4-1|15|TRBD1|TRBJ2-3|.
CASRPGQGGTDTQYF
TGCGCCAGCAGACCGGGACAGGGGGGGACAGATACGCAGTATTTT
>TRBV23-1|17|.|TRBJ2-4|.
CASSQSGQQIAKNIQYF
TGCGCCAGCAGTCAATCCGGACAGCAGATAGCCAAAAACATTCAGTACTTC
>TRBV6-6|15|.|TRBJ1-2|.
CASSYSASRLYGYTF
TGTGCCAGCAGTTACTCGGCCTCCAGACTCTATGGCTACACCTTC
>TRBV10-1|15|.|TRBJ1-4|.
CASSEHGAGNEKLFF
TGCGCCAGCAGTGAGCATGGGGCGGGAAATGAAAAACTGTTTTTT
>TRBV19|15|.|TRBJ1-1|.
CASSMEPRGNTEAFF
TGTGCCAGTAGTATGGAACCCAGGGGGAACACTGAAGCTTTCTTT
>TRBV2|12|.|TRBJ2-2|.
CATRQNTGELFF
TGTGCCACAAGACAGAACACCGGGGAGCTGTTTTTT
>TRBV6-1|12|TRBD2|TRBJ2-7|.
CASSDWGGEQYF
TGTGCCAGCAGTGACTGGGGGGGCGAGCAGTACTTC
>TRBV4-1|18|TRBD2|TRBJ2-6|few
CASSQHLAGPSGANVLTF
TGCGCCAGCAGCCAACATCTAGCGGGGCCCTCTGGGGCCAACGTCCTGACTTTC
>TRBV4-1|14|.|TRBJ1-1|.
CASSPLDMNTEAFF
TGCGCCAGCAGCCCCTTAGACATGAACACTGAAGCTTTCTTT
>TRBV27|12|.|TRBJ1-6|.
CASSGRGSPLHF
TGTGCCAGCAGTGGGAGGGGTTCACCCCTCCACTTT
>TRBV18|16|TRBD2|TRBJ2-1|.
CASSLTSATSYNEQFF
TGTGCCAGCTCCCTAACTAGCGCCACCTCCTACAATGAGCAGTTCTTC
>TRBV7-9|14|.|TRBJ2-7|.
CASSLKTVFWEQYF
TGTGCCAGCAGCTTAAAAACAGTTTTTTGGGAGCAGTACTTC
>TRBV11-2|14|TRBD1|TRBJ2-7|.
CASSPWTGGHEQYF
TGTGCCAGCAGCCCCTGGACAGGGGGACACGAGCAGTACTTC
>TRBV5-1|13|.|TRBJ1-1|.
CASSIDSQGEAFF
TGCGCCAGCAGCATTGACAGCCAGGGTGAAGCTTTCTTT
>TRBV5-6|15|TRBD1|TRBJ1-1|.
CASSLIVQGAREAFF
TGTGCCAGCAGCTTGATCGTCCAGGGGGCCCGTGAAGCTTTCTTT
>TRBV19|15|TRBD1|TRBJ1-3|.
CASSIGTGLRRTIYF
TGTGCCAGTAGTATAGGGACAGGCCTCCGGCGCACCATATATTTT
>TRBV29-1|12|TRBD1|TRBJ1-2|.
CSVATGAAGYTF
TGCAGCGTCGCCACAGGGGCTGCAGGCTACACCTTC
>TRBV7-9|13|.|TRBJ1-2|.
CASSLAQGWGYTF
TGTGCCAGCAGCTTAGCACAGGGATGGGGCTACACCTTC
>TRBV5-6|14|TRBD1|TRBJ2-2|.
CASSSGQGGGELFF
TGTGCCAGCAGCTCAGGACAGGGTGGCGGGGAGCTGTTTTTT
>TRBV5-1|14|TRBD1|TRBJ2-3|.
CASRHDRGTDTQYF
TGCGCCAGCAGGCATGACAGGGGCACAGATACGCAGTATTTT
>TRBV6-1|16|.|TRBJ1-5|.
CASSEGPTVVNQPQHF
TGTGCCAGCAGTGAAGGCCCGACAGTAGTCAATCAGCCCCAGCATTTT
>TRBV14|16|TRBD1|TRBJ2-5|.
CASSHARTGGFETQYF
TGTGCCAGCAGCCATGCTCGGACAGGGGGCTTCGAGACCCAGTACTTC
>TRBV5-5|13|.|TRBJ1-1|few
CASSLWGGTEAFF
TGTGCCAGCAGCTTGTGGGGCGGCACTGAAGCTTTCTTT
>TRBV2|15|.|TRBJ2-7|.
CASSEARTGEDEQYF
TGTGCCAGCAGTGAAGCAAGGACGGGGGAGGACGAGCAGTACTTC
>TRBV7-7|14|.|TRBJ2-7|.
CASSLSQGSYEQYF
TGTGCCAGCAGCTTATCTCAGGGGTCCTACGAGCAGTACTTC
>TRBV10-3|14|TRBD1|TRBJ2-5|.
CAISPDRAGETQYF
TGTGCCATCAGCCCGGACAGGGCGGGAGAGACCCAGTACTTC
>TRBV4-1|15|.|TRBJ1-3|.
CASSQGITARNTIYF
TGCGCCAGCAGCCAAGGTATCACAGCTCGAAACACCATATATTTT
>TRBV11-2|16|TRBD2|TRBJ2-1|.
CASSSPGVAGGLEQFF
TGTGCCAGCAGCTCCCCCGGGGTAGCGGGGGGGCTTGAGCAGTTCTTC
>TRBV2|16|.|TRBJ2-4|.
CASSESRGRTKNIQYF
TGTGCCAGCAGTGAAAGCAGGGGGAGGACCAAAAACATTCAGTACTTC
>TRBV5-5|14|.|TRBJ2-5|.
CASSLGEGRETQYF
TGTGCCAGCAGCTTGGGTGAGGGCCGGGAGACCCAGTACTTC
>TRBV5-6|14|TRBD1|TRBJ1-5|.
CASSLGTGNQPQHF
TGTGCCAGCAGCTTGGGGACAGGGAATCAGCCCCAGCATTTT
>TRBV7-9|16|.|TRBJ2-6|.
CASSRGGATGANVLTF
TGTGCCAGCAGCCGTGGGGGCGCGACTGGGGCCAACGTCCTGACTTTC
>TRBV25-1|13|.|TRBJ2-6|once
CASGGTGANVLTF
TGTGCCAGTGGAGGGACTGGGGCCAACGTCCTGACTTTC
>TRBV14|11|.|TRBJ2-1|few
CASSQAFPQFF
TGTGCCAGCAGCCAAGCCTTTCCGCAGTTCTTC
>TRBV19|17|TRBD2|TRBJ2-2|.
CATKARLAGAGTGELFF
TGTGCCACCAAGGCCCGACTAGCGGGGGCGGGGACCGGGGAGCTGTTTTTT